This T cell receptor beta chain was recovered during a study of T cell responses to AZD1222 COVID-19 vaccine. This clone rates as medium-sized. Its antigen is as yet unknown. General study findings and limits: At baseline, seropositivity was found in only a handful of AZD1222 recipients. Distributed over spike, vaccine-associated CD4 TCRs predominated at 160-218 and 743-854. Females outnumbered males among donors, who were mostly white British; clonal diversity was possibly underestimated.

This table comes from immunoSEQ multiplex PCR, and its TCRdb copy is limited to in-frame clones, with some not included. The repertoire holds 120,000 or so clones, with about 94% as singletons. The CDR3 has 15 amino acids. Germline-derived CDR1 and CDR2 are MNHNS and SASEGT. Trimming took 2 bases from V and 4 from J; bases not matched to a gene: 2. This chain uses TRBV6-1 with TRBJ2-3, with 11 bases matching TRBD2. The TCR sequence derives from an adult who received the AZD1222 COVID-19 vaccine. The material sequenced was peripheral blood, taken 28 days after the second AZD1222 dose. CDR3: CASSELAGGSDTQYF. The CDR3 nucleotides read TGTGCCAGCAGTGAACTAGCGGGGGGCTCAGATACGCAGTATTTT.